The sequence of this T cell receptor (beta chain) was determined in a study of human CD4 T cells and Enterobacteriaceae (dated by TCRdb to 2018 to 2020). The research as a whole found: Reactivity of ex vivo clonotypes was inferred only by matching nucleotide sequences to CFSE-low cultures from the same donors. In ex vivo samples, clonotypes with broad cross-reactivity seemed more expanded than specific clonotypes, as 11 of 19 and most of the roughly 35 fell within the top 5%.

Ex vivo total memory CD4+ samples were sequenced at deep level, with detection sensitivity of one cell in 200,000. The QIAamp DNA Micro Kit was used to extract genomic DNA from cell pellets, and spectrophotometry was used to check the DNA quantity and purity. The immunoSEQ multiplex PCR assay was used to amplify TCR Vbeta CDR3 regions. Amplicons were sequenced on the Illumina HiSeq platform. Each retrieved sequence was 87 nucleotides long and included the CDR3 region. The source study handled its data this way. A unique productive TCR Vbeta nucleotide sequence was defined as a clonotype and was quantified by productive template frequency from ImmunoSEQ Analyzer V3.0. A threshold set at the top 5th percentile of each frequency-ranked repertoire was used to define expanded clonotypes. Repertoire overlap was calculated as Chao-Jaccard with the R package fossil and was visualized by nonmetric multidimensional scaling with the R package MASS. TCRdb took this table from immuneACCESS and kept in-frame rearrangements with V and J called. Such tables lack part of the clones; where checked against another copy, unresolved V genes explain under half of the gap, and the rest is unexplained. The D gene and trimming were derived from the DNA, and the V and J assignments and clone size from that table. The sample includes around 26,000 clones, with approximately 80% observed a single time. The leading ten clones occupy around 0.96% of the sample.

Concerning this clone: No antigen is known for it. Mismatch with germline at one junction end may stem from a read error.

The CDR3, from cysteine to phenylalanine, totals 13 residues. Only the CDR3 part of the read is kept: 39 bases, read in frame from the first base. CDR1 SGHDT and CDR2 YYEEEE were looked up in the germline V gene. On a FACSAria III, memory CD4+ T cells were FACS-sorted to over 98% purity, defined as all CD4+ cells except CD45RA+CCR7+CD95- naive cells. Blood from healthy donors was obtained from blood donation centers in Switzerland. Positive selection with CD4 and CD14 magnetic microbeads was used to enrich total CD4+ T cells and monocytes. Before sorting, CD8+, CD14+, CD16+, CD56+, CD19+ and CD25-bright cells were excluded. To assess in vivo expansion of bacteria-reactive clonotypes, total memory CD4+ T cells from two blood donors were sequenced directly ex vivo. Ficoll-Paque Plus was used to isolate peripheral blood mononuclear cells from donor blood.

In this chain, TRBV5-6 is recombined with TRBJ2-3; 8 bases in the middle match TRBD2. The sequence was obtained from a human donor in good health. The sample comprised memory CD4+ T cells from blood. In light of the paper, this sample's cell subset or site label describes: total memory CD4 T cells sorted directly ex vivo, unstimulated. The sequenced DNA: TGTGCCAGCAGCTTGGCAGCGGGGGACCCAGAGGAGTTT. This is translated as CASSLAAGDPEEF.